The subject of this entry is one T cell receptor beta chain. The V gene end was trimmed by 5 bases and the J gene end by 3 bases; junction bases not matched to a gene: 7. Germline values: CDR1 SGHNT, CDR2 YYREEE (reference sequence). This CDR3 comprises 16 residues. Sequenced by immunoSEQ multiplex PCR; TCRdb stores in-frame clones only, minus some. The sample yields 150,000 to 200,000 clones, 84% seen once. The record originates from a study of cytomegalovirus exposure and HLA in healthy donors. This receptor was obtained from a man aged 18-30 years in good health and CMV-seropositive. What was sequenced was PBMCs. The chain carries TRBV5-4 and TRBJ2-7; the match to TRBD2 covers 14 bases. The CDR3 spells CASSLGLAGGLYEQYF. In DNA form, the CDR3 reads TGTGCCAGCAGTCTCGGACTAGCGGGAGGCCTCTACGAGCAGTACTTC.